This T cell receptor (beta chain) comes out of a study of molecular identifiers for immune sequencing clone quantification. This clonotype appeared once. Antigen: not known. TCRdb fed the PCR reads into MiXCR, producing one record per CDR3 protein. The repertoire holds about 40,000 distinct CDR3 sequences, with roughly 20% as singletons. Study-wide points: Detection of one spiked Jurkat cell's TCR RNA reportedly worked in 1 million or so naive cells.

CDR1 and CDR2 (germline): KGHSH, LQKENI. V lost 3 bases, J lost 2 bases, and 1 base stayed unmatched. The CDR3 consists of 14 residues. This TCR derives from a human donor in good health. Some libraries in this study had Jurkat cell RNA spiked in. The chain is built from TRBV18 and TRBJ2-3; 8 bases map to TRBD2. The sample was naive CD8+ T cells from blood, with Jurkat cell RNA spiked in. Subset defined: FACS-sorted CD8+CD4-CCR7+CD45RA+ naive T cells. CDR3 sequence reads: CASSPGLDTDTQYF. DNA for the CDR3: TGTGCCAGCTCACCGGGACTAGACACAGATACGCAGTATTTT.